This TCR beta chain was sequenced in a study of human T cells and chemical hapten exposure. At the level of the study: Patches with 0.01% DPC went on the upper back, and the tests were read at 6 days.

Study-level points and caveats: Patch test score rose with PT1 expanded TCR count, significant at thresholds 8, 16 and 32, not 4. There were significantly more large CDR3 similarity clusters among expanded TCRs than among controls.

A note on this clonotype: Its antigen remains unknown.

Germline CDR1 LGHNA, CDR2 YNFKEQ. V was pared by 1 base and J by 3 bases, with 9 bases between. The CDR3 loop spans 15 amino acids. Stated time point: patch test 1, 2 weeks after DPC sensitization. Treatment: therapeutic diphenylcyclopropenone sensitization with weekly scalp DPC. In the library, unique molecular identifiers were attached to individual cDNA molecules. TCRdb used MiXCR to reprocess the RACE reads, holding one entry per CDR3 protein. Here the sample spans about 360,000 distinct CDR3 sequences, about 7% being singletons. Specimen: whole blood, collected in connection with sensitization to the hapten diphenylcyclopropenone (DPC). This clonotype was obtained from a woman aged 18-29 years with alopecia areata. Some clones in this sample may be carry-over from other donors' samples. This chain joins TRBV4-2 and TRBJ1-4; D is ambiguous. CDR3 sequence: CASSQGSAANEKLFF. Here the CDR3 DNA reads TGTGCCAGCAGCCAAGGTTCAGCGGCTAATGAAAAACTGTTTTTT.